This T cell receptor (beta chain) is drawn from a study of technical replicates of blood from four donors listed by TCRdb under 2017. Comment on this clone: It has no known antigen specificity. The germline gene is not matched at one end of the junction; a read error may be the cause.

The method behind the library was the immunoSEQ multiplex PCR assay. TCRdb took over this immuneACCESS table, retaining in-frame rearrangements with V and J assigned. Such tables are incomplete; in checked studies, under half of the missing clones stem from an unresolved V gene, and the remainder is unexplained. Present in this sample are tens of thousands of clones, roughly nine tenths of which were seen just once. The leading ten clones occupy 0.25% of the sample. The TCR was taken from a human donor in good health. The sequencing input was T cells isolated from PBMCs.

The DNA reads TGTGCCAGCCGTGAGGGGGCTAGCGGGACCTACGAGCAGTACTTC. This sequence encodes CASREGASGTYEQYF. The sequence links TRBV2 to TRBJ2-7, and 9 bases in between align with TRBD2. The CDR3, cysteine through phenylalanine, is 15 amino acids long. Of all the DNA, just the CDR3 is kept, 45 bases in frame from base 1. CDR1 and CDR2 are drawn from the germline V gene: SNHLY, FYNNEI. Extended through the reference TRBV2 and TRBJ2-7 proteins, this CDR3 yields the full variable domain: EPEVTQTPSHQVTQMGQEVILRCVPISNHLYFYWYRQILGQKVEFLVSFYNNEISEKSEIFDDQFSVERPDGSNFTLKIRSTKLEDSAMYFCASREGASGTYEQYFGPGTRLTVT.